These T cell receptor beta chains were read from a single sample in a study of CD8 T cells in ankylosing spondylitis. One entry per CDR3 protein, called by TCRdb with MiXCR from the 5' RACE reads. The sample holds 150,000 to 200,000 distinct CDR3 sequences, 13% seen once. Sequenced material: blood, either unsorted or a sorted T cell fraction (not recorded which). The source of these receptors is a female donor with ankylosing spondylitis or in good health (not recorded which). CDR3s include the opening cysteine and the closing phenylalanine or tryptophan. D genes are given only for firm matches. Clone sizes are given selectively: once, few, many, or a class where the clone is expanded.

size: many; J: TRBJ1-2; V: TRBV20-1; D: .; CDR3: CSAVESRYYGYTF; DNA: TGCAGTGCGGTCGAAAGTCGCTACTATGGCTACACCTTC
size: few; J: TRBJ2-1; V: TRBV7-3; D: TRBD2; CDR3: CASSSHPGLADNEQFF; DNA: TGTGCCAGCAGCTCCCACCCGGGACTAGCGGACAATGAGCAGTTCTTC
size: few; J: TRBJ2-7; V: TRBV12-3/TRBV12-4; D: .; CDR3: CASRVNRAGSYEQYF; DNA: TGTGCCAGCAGAGTCAACAGGGCGGGATCCTACGAGCAGTACTTC
size: .; J: TRBJ1-3; V: TRBV20-1; D: .; CDR3: CSAKDGRSGNTIYF; DNA: TGCAGTGCAAAAGACGGCCGCTCTGGAAACACCATATATTTT
size: few; J: TRBJ2-2; V: TRBV11-2; D: .; CDR3: CASSLVGGPDTGELFF; DNA: TGTGCCAGCAGCTTAGTGGGGGGGCCGGACACCGGGGAGCTGTTTTTT
size: many; J: TRBJ2-5; V: TRBV28; D: TRBD2; CDR3: CASSPRGGETQYF; DNA: TGTGCCAGCAGTCCCCGCGGGGGAGAGACCCAGTACTTC
size: few; J: TRBJ2-7; V: TRBV4-3; D: TRBD2; CDR3: CASSQGASGIGSSYEQYF; DNA: TGCGCCAGCAGCCAAGGTGCTAGCGGGATCGGTTCGTCCTACGAGCAGTACTTC
size: many; J: TRBJ2-1; V: TRBV19; D: TRBD2; CDR3: CASSTSGLAVNNEQFF; DNA: TGTGCCAGTAGTACCTCTGGACTAGCGGTTAACAATGAGCAGTTCTTC
size: many; J: TRBJ2-3; V: TRBV5-1; D: .; CDR3: CASSFTTDTQYF; DNA: TGCGCCAGCAGCTTCACCACAGATACGCAGTATTTT
size: many; J: TRBJ1-2; V: TRBV2; D: .; CDR3: CASSDAADYGYTF; DNA: TGTGCCAGCAGTGACGCGGCTGACTATGGCTACACCTTC
size: many; J: TRBJ1-4; V: TRBV20-1; D: .; CDR3: CSATRVLGEKLFF; DNA: TGCAGTGCTACAAGAGTGTTGGGTGAAAAACTGTTTTTT
size: many; J: TRBJ1-5; V: TRBV9; D: .; CDR3: CASSPQGFGNQPQHF; DNA: TGTGCCAGCAGCCCGCAGGGGTTCGGGAATCAGCCCCAGCATTTT
size: .; J: TRBJ2-7; V: TRBV7-8; D: .; CDR3: CASSYLQGYEQYF; DNA: TGTGCCAGCAGCTACCTACAGGGCTACGAGCAGTACTTC
size: many; J: TRBJ1-4; V: TRBV12-3/TRBV12-4; D: .; CDR3: CASSPGGANEKLFF; DNA: TGTGCCAGCAGCCCCGGAGGGGCAAACGAAAAACTGTTTTTT
size: many; J: TRBJ2-7; V: TRBV7-9; D: .; CDR3: CASELVGASYEQYF; DNA: TGTGCCAGCGAGCTTGTCGGGGCTTCCTACGAGCAGTACTTC
size: many; J: TRBJ2-2; V: TRBV20-1; D: TRBD2; CDR3: CSARGIAGAFGELFF; DNA: TGCAGTGCTAGAGGAATAGCGGGAGCGTTCGGGGAGCTGTTTTTT
size: few; J: TRBJ1-1; V: TRBV11-1; D: .; CDR3: CASTNRVEGTEAFF; DNA: TGTGCCAGCACCAACCGGGTTGAGGGCACTGAAGCTTTCTTT
size: .; J: TRBJ2-2; V: TRBV20-1; D: TRBD2; CDR3: CSAKGLAGASGGLFF; DNA: TGCAGTGCTAAGGGACTAGCGGGAGCCTCCGGGGGGCTGTTTTTT
size: many; J: TRBJ2-3; V: TRBV28; D: TRBD1; CDR3: CASSLNWGQGGTDTQYF; DNA: TGTGCCAGCAGTTTAAATTGGGGACAGGGCGGAACAGATACGCAGTATTTT
size: many; J: TRBJ1-6; V: TRBV10-3; D: .; CDR3: CAIGTNNSPLHF; DNA: TGTGCCATCGGGACGAATAATTCACCCCTCCACTTT
size: many; J: TRBJ1-2; V: TRBV20-1; D: TRBD1; CDR3: CSAPTHQDRGPYGYTF; DNA: TGCAGTGCTCCCACACACCAAGACAGGGGCCCCTATGGCTACACCTTC
size: .; J: TRBJ2-7; V: TRBV7-8; D: TRBD1; CDR3: CASSLGSAGGYEQYF; DNA: TGTGCCAGCAGCTTAGGATCGGCAGGGGGCTACGAGCAGTACTTC
size: once; J: TRBJ2-1; V: TRBV27; D: .; CDR3: CASSLSPGLYNEQFF; DNA: TGTGCCAGCAGTTTATCGCCAGGGCTTTACAATGAGCAGTTCTTC
size: many; J: TRBJ1-1; V: TRBV7-3; D: .; CDR3: CASSLGLGSNTEAFF; DNA: TGTGCCAGCAGCTTAGGTCTAGGGTCGAACACTGAAGCTTTCTTT
size: many; J: TRBJ2-7; V: TRBV7-2; D: .; CDR3: CASSLDRGYEQYF; DNA: TGTGCCAGCAGCTTAGATAGGGGGTACGAGCAGTACTTC
size: many; J: TRBJ2-7; V: TRBV7-9; D: .; CDR3: CASRGGAGEQYF; DNA: TGTGCCAGCAGGGGGGGCGCGGGGGAGCAGTACTTC
size: many; J: TRBJ1-5; V: TRBV12-3/TRBV12-4; D: .; CDR3: CASSLLGAGQPQHF; DNA: TGTGCCAGCAGTTTACTGGGGGCCGGGCAGCCCCAGCATTTT
size: .; J: TRBJ2-5; V: TRBV6-2/TRBV6-3; D: .; CDR3: CASSYLGEGTQYF; DNA: TGTGCCAGCAGTTACTTAGGAGAGGGGACCCAGTACTTC
size: few; J: TRBJ1-2; V: TRBV7-2; D: TRBD1; CDR3: CASSPGQGVDYGYTF; DNA: TGTGCCAGCAGCCCGGGACAGGGGGTCGACTATGGCTACACCTTC
size: many; J: TRBJ2-2; V: TRBV6-2/TRBV6-3; D: .; CDR3: CASSPGGPHTGELFF; DNA: TGTGCCAGCAGCCCTGGAGGGCCTCACACCGGGGAGCTGTTTTTT
size: .; J: TRBJ1-5; V: TRBV19; D: .; CDR3: CASCPHLGAGTQPQHF; DNA: TGTGCCAGTTGTCCCCATCTGGGCGCGGGTACTCAGCCCCAGCATTTT
size: many; J: TRBJ2-2; V: TRBV5-1; D: TRBD2; CDR3: CASSTGTSGRNTGELFF; DNA: TGCGCCAGCAGCACCGGGACTAGCGGGAGAAACACCGGGGAGCTGTTTTTT
size: .; J: TRBJ1-6; V: TRBV27; D: TRBD1; CDR3: CASSHPTGGWDSPLHF; DNA: TGTGCCAGCAGTCACCCGACAGGGGGCTGGGATTCACCCCTCCACTTT
size: many; J: TRBJ1-3; V: TRBV7-9; D: TRBD1; CDR3: CASSRSGTGVSNTIYF; DNA: TGTGCCAGCAGTCGTTCCGGGACAGGGGTGTCAAACACCATATATTTT
size: .; J: TRBJ1-1; V: TRBV9; D: .; CDR3: CASSPRVGDTEAFF; DNA: TGTGCCAGCAGCCCGCGTGTAGGGGACACTGAAGCTTTCTTT
size: .; J: TRBJ2-7; V: TRBV5-1; D: TRBD2; CDR3: CAGSWTSGSSYEQYF; DNA: TGCGCCGGCAGCTGGACTAGCGGGAGCTCCTACGAGCAGTACTTC
size: many; J: TRBJ2-1; V: TRBV7-9; D: TRBD2; CDR3: CASSFTGGANEQFF; DNA: TGTGCCAGCAGCTTTACGGGAGGGGCCAATGAGCAGTTCTTC
size: .; J: TRBJ2-2; V: TRBV20-1; D: TRBD2; CDR3: CSARLAGSNTGELFF; DNA: TGCAGTGCTAGACTAGCGGGGTCGAACACCGGGGAGCTGTTTTTT
size: .; J: TRBJ2-1; V: TRBV7-2; D: .; CDR3: CASGGPSSYNEQFF; DNA: TGTGCCAGCGGAGGACCGAGCTCCTACAATGAGCAGTTCTTC
size: few; J: TRBJ2-3; V: TRBV4-3; D: .; CDR3: CASSQQLGQSTDTQYF; DNA: TGCGCCAGCAGCCAGCAGTTAGGACAGAGCACAGATACGCAGTATTTT
size: many; J: TRBJ2-7; V: TRBV20-1; D: .; CDR3: CSARDAPQGPYEQYF; DNA: TGCAGTGCTAGAGATGCCCCACAGGGTCCCTACGAGCAGTACTTC
size: many; J: TRBJ2-7; V: TRBV27; D: TRBD1; CDR3: CASSLGQASSYEQYF; DNA: TGTGCCAGCAGTTTAGGACAGGCGAGCTCCTACGAGCAGTACTTC
size: .; J: TRBJ2-5; V: TRBV20-1; D: .; CDR3: CSAAQTPGLRVTQYF; DNA: TGCAGTGCTGCACAGACTCCGGGCCTACGGGTGACCCAGTACTTC
size: many; J: TRBJ1-1; V: TRBV24-1; D: .; CDR3: CATSEEGGTEAFF; DNA: TGTGCCACCAGTGAGGAGGGAGGTACTGAAGCTTTCTTT
size: .; J: TRBJ2-2; V: TRBV5-5; D: .; CDR3: CASSSGNHLGNAGELFF; DNA: TGTGCCAGCAGCTCCGGGAATCACTTGGGTAACGCCGGGGAGCTGTTTTTT
size: few; J: TRBJ2-1; V: TRBV12-3/TRBV12-4; D: .; CDR3: CASRGGAGLTYNEQFF; DNA: TGTGCCAGCAGGGGGGGCGCGGGGCTAACCTACAATGAGCAGTTCTTC
size: many; J: TRBJ2-1; V: TRBV6-2/TRBV6-3; D: .; CDR3: CASSYSTNYNEQFF; DNA: TGTGCCAGCAGTTACTCGACTAATTACAATGAGCAGTTCTTC
size: .; J: TRBJ2-1; V: TRBV7-2; D: TRBD2; CDR3: CASSLTPGTIPFF; DNA: TGTGCCAGCAGCTTGACTCCCGGGACTATTCCGTTCTTC
size: many; J: TRBJ1-5; V: TRBV24-1; D: TRBD1; CDR3: CATSASEGTGGNQPQHF; DNA: TGTGCCACCAGTGCTTCTGAGGGAACAGGGGGGAATCAGCCCCAGCATTTT
size: .; J: TRBJ1-2; V: TRBV6-5; D: .; CDR3: CASGTGLGYTF; DNA: TGTGCCAGCGGGACGGGGCTGGGCTACACCTTC
size: many; J: TRBJ1-1; V: TRBV6-5; D: TRBD1; CDR3: CASSYGTGMVAFF; DNA: TGTGCCAGCAGTTACGGGACAGGGATGGTAGCTTTCTTT
size: many; J: TRBJ2-1; V: TRBV7-2; D: TRBD2; CDR3: CASSLTGLAGYNEQFF; DNA: TGTGCCAGCAGCTTAACCGGGCTAGCGGGCTACAATGAGCAGTTCTTC
size: .; J: TRBJ1-6; V: TRBV2; D: .; CDR3: CASSLQGAANNSPLRF; DNA: TGTGCCAGCTCCTTACAGGGAGCCGCGAATAATTCACCCCTCCGCTTT
size: .; J: TRBJ1-1; V: TRBV7-9; D: .; CDR3: CASSPLRTAPEAFF; DNA: TGTGCCAGCAGCCCCCTTCGGACAGCACCTGAAGCTTTCTTT
size: .; J: TRBJ1-1; V: TRBV19; D: TRBD1; CDR3: CASSIGQAATEAFF; DNA: TGTGCCAGTAGTATTGGACAGGCTGCGACTGAAGCTTTCTTT
size: many; J: TRBJ1-1; V: TRBV6-4; D: .; CDR3: CASTSFLGPGFVPNRDTEAFF; DNA: TGTGCCAGCACCTCATTCCTCGGTCCGGGGTTCGTCCCAAACCGGGATACTGAAGCTTTCTTT
size: many; J: TRBJ2-7; V: TRBV9; D: .; CDR3: CASSPPSGGYEQYF; DNA: TGTGCCAGCAGCCCACCATCTGGAGGTTACGAGCAGTACTTC